The clone carrying this TCR beta chain occurred many times. Its antigen is not known. This record belongs to a study of T cells in Graves' hyperthyroidism and ophthalmopathy. Whole-study results and caveats: In blood, most of the thyroid clonotypes expanded above 0.001 were also present.

The study based diagnoses on clinical symptoms, serum thyroxine and TRAb, thyroid ultrasound and orbital computed tomography. It was 8.5 to 10 ml of fresh peripheral blood that supplied the PBMCs. CDR3 length: 14 amino acids. Between the trimmed V and J ends, which lost 2 bases and 3 bases, there was a span of 11 bases. Germline values: CDR1 SNHLY, CDR2 FYNNEI. The TCR beta CDR3 regions underwent amplification using RNA transcripts as the source. An initial round of RT-PCR targeting the TCR CDR3 relied on the HTBI primer set. TCRdb used MiXCR to reprocess the multiplex PCR reads, holding one entry per CDR3 protein. The data hold 450,000 to 650,000 distinct CDR3 sequences, with 20% to 25% observed a single time.

The chain has TRBV2 and TRBJ2-7, with TRBD2 as a possible D gene (7 bases). The TCR comes from a man between 18 and 35 years old with Graves' hyperthyroidism. Sequencing used blood. The CDR3: CASSEREDSYEQYF. The DNA for the CDR3 is TGTGCCAGCAGTGAACGGGAGGACAGCTACGAGCAGTACTTC.